Each of the 11 T cell receptor beta chains below was sequenced from the same sample in a study of T cells in Graves' hyperthyroidism and ophthalmopathy. RNA transcripts gave rise to amplified TCR beta CDR3 regions. Initially, a first-round RT-PCR of the TCR CDR3 employed the HTBI primer set. TCRdb re-called the multiplex PCR reads through MiXCR, storing one row per CDR3 protein. Of fewer than 700,000 distinct CDR3 sequences listed, around 15% are singletons. The sequencing sample was made of blood. These receptors originate from a woman aged 25 to 39 with Graves' hyperthyroidism.

This clonotype has more than one count but fewer than ten. The chain couples TRBV27 to TRBJ1-2, with 10 bases identical to TRBD1. Germline assignment: CDR1 MNHEY and CDR2 SMNVEV (reference sequence). Unmatched junction bases numbered 8, after V lost 6 bases and J lost 10 bases. This CDR3 is 13 amino acids long. CDR3 nucleotide sequence: TGTGCCAGCAGGAAGGGACAGGGGTGGGACTACACCTTC. It translates to CASRKGQGWDYTF.

V and J are TRBV4-1 and TRBJ1-1, with TRBD1 matching over 9 bases. CDR1 is MGHRA and CDR2 is YSYEKL in the germline V gene. CDR3 length: 16 residues. V dropped 2 bases and J dropped 0; count of bases not matched to a gene: 4. The CDR3 here is CASSQRTGVMNTEAFF. The CDR3 nucleotides are TGCGCCAGCAGCCAAAGGACAGGGGTTATGAACACTGAAGCTTTCTTT.

This clonotype has at least ten counts. The genes are TRBV19 and TRBJ2-7; no definite D call. Germline V gene lookup returns CDR1 LNHDA and CDR2 SQIVND (reference sequence). V lost 7 bases and J 4 bases, leaving 20 bases between the germline ends. There are 15 residues in the CDR3. For the CDR3, the DNA is TGTGCCAGTACCCCCCGTGTAGGCCTCGTATACGAGCAGTACTTC. Protein: CASTPRVGLVYEQYF.

CDR3 coding DNA: TGTGCCTGGAGTTCCCCAGAGGGGAACACCGGGGAGCTGTTTTTT. Translating gives CAWSSPEGNTGELFF. The J gene is TRBJ2-2, the V gene TRBV30, with D perhaps matching TRBD2 (5 bases). V lost 2 bases to trimming and J lost 1 base, with 11 bases between them. The germline V gene encodes CDR1 GTSNPN and CDR2 SVGIG (reference sequence). The CDR3 covers 15 residues.

This chain links TRBV7-4 with TRBJ2-7; a weak D match, TRBD2 (5 bases). The CDR3 has 16 residues. The germline V gene encodes CDR1 SGHVT and CDR2 SQSDAQ. Trimming left V 11 bases short and J 3 bases short, with 26 bases between. CDR3 protein: CARTLLAGVDCYEQYF. The DNA of the CDR3 is TGTGCCCGCACCTTATTGGCTGGGGTGGACTGCTACGAGCAGTACTTC.

This clonotype was detected ten times or more. The gene calls are TRBV11-2 and TRBJ2-1; 15 bases map to TRBD2. Germline loops: CDR1 SGHAT, CDR2 FQNNGV. The trim removed 8 bases at V and 6 bases at J, leaving 2 bases unmatched. This CDR3 has 14 amino acids. CDR3 sequence: CASWGLAGGNEQFF. The CDR3 DNA follows: TGTGCCAGCTGGGGACTAGCGGGAGGCAATGAGCAGTTCTTC.

V is TRBV29-1 and J is TRBJ2-1; D unresolved. This CDR3 has 13 amino acids. Germline values: CDR1 SQVTM, CDR2 ANQGSEA. The V end lost 0 bases, the J end lost 9 bases, and 12 bases lay between the germline ends. CDR3 protein: CSVEDTAKGEQFF. The CDR3 region has the DNA TGCAGCGTTGAAGACACAGCGAAGGGTGAGCAGTTCTTC.

This clonotype was counted a few times. This rearrangement joins TRBV13 to TRBJ2-4; D might be TRBD2 (5 bases). Germline V lookup: CDR1 PRHDT, CDR2 FYEKMQ (reference sequence). The length of the CDR3 is 14 residues. Trimming cost V 5 bases and J 3 bases, with 11 bases left between them. The DNA for the CDR3 is TGTGCCAGCAGCCCGGGGATTGTCAAAAACATTCAGTACTTC. Amino acid sequence: CASSPGIVKNIQYF.

This clonotype was seen at least ten times. The gene calls are TRBV12-5 and TRBJ2-1; 13 bases are a match to TRBD2. This CDR3 contains 20 residues. J lost 9 bases, V lost 0 bases, and 17 bases had no gene match. Germline V gives CDR1 LGHNT, CDR2 FRNRAP. CDR3 protein: CASGLVRGTAGLAGKVEQFF. The CDR3 DNA sequence: TGTGCTAGTGGTTTGGTACGAGGGACAGCGGGACTAGCGGGAAAGGTTGAGCAGTTCTTC.

V usage is TRBV25-1 and J usage is TRBJ2-3; TRBD2 matches at 12 bases. V was pared by 8 bases and J by 5 bases, with 8 bases of the junction left unmatched. This CDR3 has 15 amino acids. Looked up from germline, CDR1 is MGHDK and CDR2 is SYGVNS. The CDR3, as DNA: TGTGCCAGCGGGGGCCTAGCGGGAGGGCAAGATACGCAGTATTTT. This translates into CASGGLAGGQDTQYF. The full variable domain, its missing parts supplied by reference TRBV25-1 and TRBJ2-3, is EADIYQTPRYLVIGTGKKITLECSQTMGHDKMYWYQQDPGMELHLIHYSYGVNSTEKGDLSSESTVSRIRTEHFPLTLESARPSHTSQYLCASGGLAGGQDTQYFGPGTRLTVL.

This clonotype has a count of ten or more. The chain links TRBV7-9 to TRBJ1-2; D is ambiguous. V was pared by 0 bases and J by 6 bases, with 5 bases between. CDR3 length: 12 amino acids. CDR1 SEHNR and CDR2 FQNEAQ come from the germline V gene (reference sequence). CDR3 sequence: CASSLARNGYTF. CDR3 DNA: TGTGCCAGCAGCTTAGCGCGGAATGGCTACACCTTC.